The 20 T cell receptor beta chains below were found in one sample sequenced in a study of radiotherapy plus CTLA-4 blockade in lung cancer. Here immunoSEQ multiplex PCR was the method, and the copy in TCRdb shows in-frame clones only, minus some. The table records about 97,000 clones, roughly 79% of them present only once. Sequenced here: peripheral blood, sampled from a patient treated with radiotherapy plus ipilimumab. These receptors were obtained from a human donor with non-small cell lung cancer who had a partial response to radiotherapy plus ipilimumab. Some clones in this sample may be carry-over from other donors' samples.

CDR3 bases: TGTGCCAGCTCACCAGGCCTTAAAGAGACCCAGTACTTC. Protein: CASSPGLKETQYF. This chain uses TRBV18 with TRBJ2-5; unclear D gene. This CDR3 spans 13 amino acids. Germline V gene data show CDR1 as KGHSH and CDR2 as LQKENI. V was clipped by 2 bases and J by 3 bases, with 7 bases between them.

The CDR3 nucleotides read TGTGCCAGCAGCTTTAGCGGGAGTGCAGATACGCAGTATTTT. Protein product: CASSFSGSADTQYF. J is TRBJ2-3 and V is TRBV5-4, with 9 bases that match TRBD2. V lost 2 bases, J lost 4 bases, and 2 bases stayed unmatched. Germline CDR1 SGHNT, CDR2 YYREEE (reference sequence). The CDR3 totals 14 residues.

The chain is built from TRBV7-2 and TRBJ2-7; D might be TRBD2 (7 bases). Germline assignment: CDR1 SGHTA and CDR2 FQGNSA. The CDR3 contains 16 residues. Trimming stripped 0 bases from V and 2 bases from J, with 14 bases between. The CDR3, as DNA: TGTGCCAGCAGCTTAGCGGGGGGGCCAAGTCCCTACGAGCAGTACTTC. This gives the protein CASSLAGGPSPYEQYF.

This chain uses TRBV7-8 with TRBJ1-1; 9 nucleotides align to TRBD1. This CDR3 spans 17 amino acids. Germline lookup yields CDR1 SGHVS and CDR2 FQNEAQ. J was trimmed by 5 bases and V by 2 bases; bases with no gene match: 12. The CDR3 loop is CASSLRFGGTGKTEAFF. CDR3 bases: TGTGCCAGCAGCTTAAGGTTTGGCGGGACAGGGAAGACTGAAGCTTTCTTT.

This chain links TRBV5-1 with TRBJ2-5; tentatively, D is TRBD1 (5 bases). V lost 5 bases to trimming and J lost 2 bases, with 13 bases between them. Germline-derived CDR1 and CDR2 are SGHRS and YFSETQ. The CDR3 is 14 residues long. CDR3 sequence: CASSPGATQETQYF. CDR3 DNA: TGCGCCAGCAGTCCTGGGGCTACTCAAGAGACCCAGTACTTC.

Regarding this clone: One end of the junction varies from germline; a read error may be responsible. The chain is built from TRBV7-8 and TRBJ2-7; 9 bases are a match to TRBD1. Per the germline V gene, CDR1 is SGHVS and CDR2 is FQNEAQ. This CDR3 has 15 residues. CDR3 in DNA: TGTGCCGGCAGCTCGGACAGGGGAAGGTCATACGAGCAGTACTTC. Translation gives CAGSSDRGRSYEQYF.

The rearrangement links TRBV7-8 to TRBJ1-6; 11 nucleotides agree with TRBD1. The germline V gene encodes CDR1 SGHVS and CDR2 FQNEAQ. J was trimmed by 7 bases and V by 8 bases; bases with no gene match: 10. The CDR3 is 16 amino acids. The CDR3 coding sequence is TGTGCCAGCCGTATTGTTGGGACAGGGGGAAATTCACCCCTCCACTTT. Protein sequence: CASRIVGTGGNSPLHF.

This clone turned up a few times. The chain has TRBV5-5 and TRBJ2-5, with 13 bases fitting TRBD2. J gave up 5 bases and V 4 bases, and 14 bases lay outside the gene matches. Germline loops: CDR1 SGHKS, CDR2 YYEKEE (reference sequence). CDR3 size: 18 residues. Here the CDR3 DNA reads TGTGCCAGCAGCCAGGAAGTCGGACTAGCGGGGGAAGGGGAGACCCAGTACTTC. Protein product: CASSQEVGLAGEGETQYF. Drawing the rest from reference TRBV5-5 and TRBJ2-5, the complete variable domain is DAGVTQSPTHLIKTRGQQVTLRCSPISGHKSVSWYQQVLGQGPQFIFQYYEKEERGRGNFPDRFSARQFPNYSSELNVNALLLGDSALYLCASSQEVGLAGEGETQYFGPGTRLLVL.

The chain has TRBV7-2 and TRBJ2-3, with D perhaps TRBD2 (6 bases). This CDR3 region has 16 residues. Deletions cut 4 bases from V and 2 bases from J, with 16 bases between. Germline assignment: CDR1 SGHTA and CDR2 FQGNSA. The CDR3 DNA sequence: TGTGCCAGCAGCTACGACACGGGACTGCACACAGATACGCAGTATTTT. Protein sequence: CASSYDTGLHTDTQYF.

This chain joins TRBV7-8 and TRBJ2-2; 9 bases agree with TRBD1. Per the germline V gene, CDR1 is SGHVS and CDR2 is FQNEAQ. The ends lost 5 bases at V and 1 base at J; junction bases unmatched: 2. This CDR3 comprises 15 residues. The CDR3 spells CASSLTGGNTGELFF. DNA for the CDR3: TGTGCCAGCAGCCTGACAGGGGGGAACACCGGGGAGCTGTTTTTT. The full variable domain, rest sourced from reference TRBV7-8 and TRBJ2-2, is GAGVSQSPRYKVAKRGQDVALRCDPISGHVSLFWYQQALGQGPEFLTYFQNEAQLDKSGLPSDRFFAERPEGSVSTLKIQRTQQEDSAVYLCASSLTGGNTGELFFGEGSRLTVL.

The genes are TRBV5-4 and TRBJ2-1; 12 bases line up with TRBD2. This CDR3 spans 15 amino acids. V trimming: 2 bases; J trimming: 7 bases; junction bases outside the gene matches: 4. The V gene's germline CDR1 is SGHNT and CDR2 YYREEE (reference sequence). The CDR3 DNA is TGTGCCAGCAGCTTCGGACTAGCGGGGAGGAATGAGCAGTTCTTC. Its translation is CASSFGLAGRNEQFF.

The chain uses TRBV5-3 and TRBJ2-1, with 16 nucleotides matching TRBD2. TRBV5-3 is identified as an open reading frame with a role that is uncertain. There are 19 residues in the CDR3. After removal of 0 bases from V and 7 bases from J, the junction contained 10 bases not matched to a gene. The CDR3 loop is CARSLAFGTSGRGANEQFF. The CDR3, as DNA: TGTGCCAGAAGCTTGGCGTTTGGGACTAGCGGGAGGGGGGCGAATGAGCAGTTCTTC.

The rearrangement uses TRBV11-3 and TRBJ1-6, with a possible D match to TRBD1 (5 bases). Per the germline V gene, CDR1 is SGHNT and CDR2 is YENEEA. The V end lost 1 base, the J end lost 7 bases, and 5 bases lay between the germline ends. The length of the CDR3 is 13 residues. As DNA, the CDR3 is TGTGCCAGCAGCTTAGGACAGAATTCACCCCTCCACTTT. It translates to CASSLGQNSPLHF.

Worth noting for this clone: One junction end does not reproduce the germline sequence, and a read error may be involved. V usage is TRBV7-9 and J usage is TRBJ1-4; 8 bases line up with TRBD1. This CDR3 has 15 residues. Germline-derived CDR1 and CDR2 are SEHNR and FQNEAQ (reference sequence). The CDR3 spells CASSSRTGRFEKLSF. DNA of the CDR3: TGTGCCAGCAGCTCCAGGACAGGGAGATTCGAAAAACTGTCTTTT. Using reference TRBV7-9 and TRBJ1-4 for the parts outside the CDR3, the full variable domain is DTGVSQNPRHKITKRGQNVTFRCDPISEHNRLYWYRQTLGQGPEFLTYFQNEAQLEKSRLLSDRFSAERPKGSFSTLEIQRTEQGDSAMYLCASSSRTGRFEKLSFGSGTQLSVL.

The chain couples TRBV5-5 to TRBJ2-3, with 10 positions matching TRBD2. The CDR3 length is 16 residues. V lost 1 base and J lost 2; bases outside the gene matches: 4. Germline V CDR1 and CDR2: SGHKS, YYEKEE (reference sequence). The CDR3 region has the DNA TGTGCCAGCAGCTTGTGGAGCGGGGGGGCCACAGATACGCAGTATTTT. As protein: CASSLWSGGATDTQYF.

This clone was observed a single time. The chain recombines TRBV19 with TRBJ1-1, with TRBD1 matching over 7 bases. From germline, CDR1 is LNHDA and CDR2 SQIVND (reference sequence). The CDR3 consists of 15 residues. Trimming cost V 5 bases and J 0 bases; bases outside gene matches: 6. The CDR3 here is CASSGTTGMNTEAFF. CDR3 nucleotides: TGTGCCAGTAGTGGAACGACAGGGATGAACACTGAAGCTTTCTTT. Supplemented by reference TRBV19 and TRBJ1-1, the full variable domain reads DGGITQSPKYLFRKEGQNVTLSCEQNLNHDAMYWYRQDPGQGLRLIYYSQIVNDFQKGDIAEGYSVSREKKESFPLTVTSAQKNPTAFYLCASSGTTGMNTEAFFGQGTRLTVV.

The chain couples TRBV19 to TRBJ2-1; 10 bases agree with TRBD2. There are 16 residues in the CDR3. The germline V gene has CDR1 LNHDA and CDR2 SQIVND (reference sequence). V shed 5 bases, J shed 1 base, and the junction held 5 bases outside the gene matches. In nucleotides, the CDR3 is TGTGCCAGTAGTTCGGCTAGCGGGGGATCCTACAATGAGCAGTTCTTC. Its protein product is CASSSASGGSYNEQFF.

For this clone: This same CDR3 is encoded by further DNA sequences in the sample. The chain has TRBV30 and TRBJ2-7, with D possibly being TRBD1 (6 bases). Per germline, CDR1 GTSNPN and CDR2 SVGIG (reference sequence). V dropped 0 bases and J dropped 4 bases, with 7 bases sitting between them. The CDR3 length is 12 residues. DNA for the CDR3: TGTGCCTGGAGTGTTGACAGGTACGAGCAGTACTTC. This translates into CAWSVDRYEQYF. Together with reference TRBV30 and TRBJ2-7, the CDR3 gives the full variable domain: SQTIHQWPATLVQPVGSPLSLECTVEGTSNPNLYWYRQAAGRGLQLLFYSVGIGQISSEVPQNLSASRPQDRQFILSSKKLLLSDSGFYLCAWSVDRYEQYFGPGTRLTVT.

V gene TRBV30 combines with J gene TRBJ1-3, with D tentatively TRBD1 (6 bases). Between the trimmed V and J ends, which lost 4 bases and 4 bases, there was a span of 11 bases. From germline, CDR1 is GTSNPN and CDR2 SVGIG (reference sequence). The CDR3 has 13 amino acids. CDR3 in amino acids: CAWTQGLGNTIYF. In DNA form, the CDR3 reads TGTGCCTGGACCCAGGGGTTGGGAAACACCATATATTTT. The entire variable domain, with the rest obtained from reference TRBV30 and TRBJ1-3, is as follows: SQTIHQWPATLVQPVGSPLSLECTVEGTSNPNLYWYRQAAGRGLQLLFYSVGIGQISSEVPQNLSASRPQDRQFILSSKKLLLSDSGFYLCAWTQGLGNTIYFGEGSWLTVV.

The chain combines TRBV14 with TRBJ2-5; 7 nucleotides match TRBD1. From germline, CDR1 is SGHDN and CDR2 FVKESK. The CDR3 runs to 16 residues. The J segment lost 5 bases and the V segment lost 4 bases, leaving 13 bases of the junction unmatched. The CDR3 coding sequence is TGTGCCAGCAGCCCCTCCGGACAGGTAGGTAGGGAGACCCAGTACTTC. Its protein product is CASSPSGQVGRETQYF.